Listed below are T cell receptor beta chains from one sample, sequenced in a study of blood T cell repertoires in COVID-19. The method was immunoSEQ multiplex PCR; TCRdb's version includes in-frame clones alone and lacks a portion of them. The sample has about 99,000 clones; around 79% are singletons. The specimen was peripheral blood. The source of these receptors is a woman of 80 years or more with active or convalescent COVID-19. CDR3s include the opening cysteine and the closing phenylalanine or tryptophan. Each record gives: V gene, J gene, D gene, clone size, CDR3 protein, CDR3 DNA. A D gene is named only where the DNA matches it firmly. Where a row states a size, it is once, few, many or the class of an expanded clone; other rows omit it.

V: TRBV5-1
J: TRBJ1-2
D: TRBD1
size: -
CDR3: CASSPDRGLVYGYTF
DNA: TGTGCCAGCAGCCCGGACAGGGGGCTCGTCTATGGCTACACCTTC

V: TRBV25-1
J: TRBJ1-1
D: TRBD1
size: -
CDR3: CASSEFFRGPTEAFF
DNA: TGTGCCAGCAGTGAATTCTTCAGGGGGCCTACTGAAGCTTTCTTT

V: TRBV5-1
J: TRBJ2-1
D: -
size: -
CDR3: CASSLQTSYNEQFF
DNA: TGCGCCAGCAGCCTCCAGACTAGTTACAATGAGCAGTTCTTC

V: TRBV5-6
J: TRBJ2-5
D: -
size: -
CDR3: CASSLYSLARGVQETQYF
DNA: TGTGCCAGCAGCTTGTATTCCCTAGCGCGAGGGGTCCAAGAGACCCAGTACTTC

V: TRBV5-5
J: TRBJ1-6
D: -
size: -
CDR3: CASSSRVLDSPLHF
DNA: TGTGCCAGCAGCTCCAGGGTATTGGATTCACCCCTCCACTTT

V: TRBV5-4
J: TRBJ1-2
D: -
size: -
CDR3: CASSLDVAGANYGYTF
DNA: TGTGCCAGCAGCCTGGACGTGGCCGGAGCTAACTATGGCTACACCTTC

V: TRBV4-1
J: TRBJ2-2
D: -
size: -
CDR3: CASSQEGGQGAGELFF
DNA: TGCGCCAGCAGCCAAGAAGGAGGGCAGGGCGCCGGGGAGCTGTTTTTT

V: TRBV7-3
J: TRBJ2-1
D: TRBD2
size: -
CDR3: CASSSGVGTSVDEQFF
DNA: TGTGCCAGCAGCTCCGGGGTGGGGACTAGCGTTGATGAGCAGTTCTTC

V: TRBV6-5
J: TRBJ2-1
D: -
size: -
CDR3: CASRPDSRRYNEQFF
DNA: TGTGCCAGCAGACCGGACTCCAGAAGATACAATGAGCAGTTCTTC

V: TRBV5-1
J: TRBJ2-2
D: -
size: -
CDR3: CASSETGTNTGELFF
DNA: TGCGCCAGCAGTGAGACGGGTACGAACACCGGGGAGCTGTTTTTT

V: TRBV7-3
J: TRBJ2-1
D: TRBD2
size: -
CDR3: CASSGGTNNEQFF
DNA: TGTGCCAGCAGCGGAGGGACTAACAATGAGCAGTTCTTC

V: TRBV18
J: TRBJ1-1
D: -
size: -
CDR3: CASSPVNSLNTEAFF
DNA: TGTGCCAGCTCACCAGTTAACAGTCTGAACACTGAAGCTTTCTTT

V: TRBV7-2
J: TRBJ2-4
D: TRBD2
size: -
CDR3: CASRQVAGGPGNIQYF
DNA: TGTGCCAGCAGACAAGTAGCGGGAGGGCCTGGAAACATTCAGTACTTC

V: TRBV3-1/TRBV3-2
J: TRBJ2-1
D: -
size: few
CDR3: CASSRQLVDEQFF
DNA: TGTGCCAGCAGCCGCCAACTAGTGGATGAGCAGTTCTTC

V: TRBV27
J: TRBJ2-3
D: TRBD2
size: -
CDR3: CASSPSSGSTDTQYF
DNA: TGTGCCAGCAGTCCGTCTAGCGGTAGCACAGATACGCAGTATTTT

V: TRBV29-1
J: TRBJ2-7
D: TRBD1
size: -
CDR3: CSVEGWGTGGSEQYF
DNA: TGCAGCGTTGAAGGGTGGGGGACAGGGGGCAGCGAGCAGTACTTC

V: TRBV30
J: TRBJ2-1
D: TRBD1
size: once
CDR3: CAWWDRGYNEQFF
DNA: TGTGCCTGGTGGGACAGGGGTTACAATGAGCAGTTCTTC

V: TRBV20-1
J: TRBJ1-5
D: TRBD1
size: once
CDR3: CSASDFGTDETNQPQHF
DNA: TGCAGTGCTAGTGACTTTGGGACAGATGAGACTAATCAGCCCCAGCATTTT

V: TRBV12-3/TRBV12-4
J: TRBJ1-4
D: -
size: -
CDR3: CASSLMEGNGLFF
DNA: TGTGCCAGCAGTTTAATGGAGGGGAACGGGCTGTTTTTT

V: TRBV18
J: TRBJ1-1
D: -
size: -
CDR3: CASSRSSQGLNTEAFF
DNA: TGTGCCAGCTCACGATCATCCCAGGGTTTGAACACTGAAGCTTTCTTT

V: TRBV5-1
J: TRBJ1-4
D: -
size: -
CDR3: CASSLAGGAGNEKLFF
DNA: TGCGCCAGCAGCTTGGCCGGCGGGGCAGGTAATGAAAAACTGTTTTTT

V: TRBV27
J: TRBJ2-6
D: -
size: -
CDR3: CASRQASGSGANVLTF
DNA: TGTGCCAGCAGACAGGCTAGTGGCTCTGGGGCCAACGTCCTGACTTTC

V: TRBV6-4
J: TRBJ1-2
D: -
size: -
CDR3: CASSDVPTAPFYGYTF
DNA: TGTGCCAGCAGTGACGTTCCGACAGCTCCCTTCTATGGCTACACCTTC